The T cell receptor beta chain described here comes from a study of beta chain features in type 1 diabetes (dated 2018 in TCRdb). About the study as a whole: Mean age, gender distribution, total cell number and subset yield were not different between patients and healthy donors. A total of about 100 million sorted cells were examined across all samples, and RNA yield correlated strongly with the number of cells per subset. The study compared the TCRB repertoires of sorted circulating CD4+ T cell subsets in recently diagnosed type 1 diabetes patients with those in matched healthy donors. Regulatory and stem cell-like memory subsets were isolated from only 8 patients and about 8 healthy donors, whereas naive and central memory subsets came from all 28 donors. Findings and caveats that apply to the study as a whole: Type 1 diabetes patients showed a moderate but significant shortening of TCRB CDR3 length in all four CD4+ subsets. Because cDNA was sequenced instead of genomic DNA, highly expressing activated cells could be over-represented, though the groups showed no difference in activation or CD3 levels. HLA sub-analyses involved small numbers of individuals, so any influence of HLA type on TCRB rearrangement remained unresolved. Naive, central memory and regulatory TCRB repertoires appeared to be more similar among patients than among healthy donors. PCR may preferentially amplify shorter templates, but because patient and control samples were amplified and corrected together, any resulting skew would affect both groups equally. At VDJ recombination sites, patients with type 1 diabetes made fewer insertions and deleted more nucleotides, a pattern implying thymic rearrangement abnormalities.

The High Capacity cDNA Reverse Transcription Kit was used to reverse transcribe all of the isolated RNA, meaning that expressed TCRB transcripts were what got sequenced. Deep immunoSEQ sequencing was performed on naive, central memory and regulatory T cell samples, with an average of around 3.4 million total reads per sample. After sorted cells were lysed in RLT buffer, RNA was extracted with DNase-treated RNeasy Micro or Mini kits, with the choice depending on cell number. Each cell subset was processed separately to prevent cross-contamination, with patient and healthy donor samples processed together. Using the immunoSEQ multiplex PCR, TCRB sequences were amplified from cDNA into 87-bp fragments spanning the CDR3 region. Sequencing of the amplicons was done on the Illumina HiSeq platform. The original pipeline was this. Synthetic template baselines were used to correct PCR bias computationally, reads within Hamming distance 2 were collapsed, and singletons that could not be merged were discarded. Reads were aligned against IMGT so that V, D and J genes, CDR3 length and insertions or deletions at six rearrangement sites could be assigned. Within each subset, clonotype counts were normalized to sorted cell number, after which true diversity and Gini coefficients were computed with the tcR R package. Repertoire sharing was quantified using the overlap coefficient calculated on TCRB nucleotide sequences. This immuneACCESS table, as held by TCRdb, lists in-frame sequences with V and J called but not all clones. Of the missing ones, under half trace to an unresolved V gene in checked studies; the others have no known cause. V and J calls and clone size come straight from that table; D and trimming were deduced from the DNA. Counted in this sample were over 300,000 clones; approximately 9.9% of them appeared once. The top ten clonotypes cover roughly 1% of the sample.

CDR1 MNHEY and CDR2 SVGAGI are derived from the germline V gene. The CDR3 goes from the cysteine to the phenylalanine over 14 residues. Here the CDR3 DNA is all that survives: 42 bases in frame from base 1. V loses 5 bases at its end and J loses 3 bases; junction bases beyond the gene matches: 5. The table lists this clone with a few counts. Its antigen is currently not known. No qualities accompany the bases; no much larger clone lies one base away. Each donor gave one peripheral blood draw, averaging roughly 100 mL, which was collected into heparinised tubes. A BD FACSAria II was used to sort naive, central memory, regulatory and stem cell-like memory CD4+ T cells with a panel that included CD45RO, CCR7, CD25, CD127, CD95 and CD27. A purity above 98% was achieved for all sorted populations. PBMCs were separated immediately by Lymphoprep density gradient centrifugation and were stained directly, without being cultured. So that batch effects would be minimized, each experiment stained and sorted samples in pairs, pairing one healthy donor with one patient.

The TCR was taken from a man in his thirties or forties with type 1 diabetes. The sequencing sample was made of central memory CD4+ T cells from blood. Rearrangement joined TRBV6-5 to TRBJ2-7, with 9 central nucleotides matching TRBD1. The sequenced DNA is TGTGCCAGCAGTCCCCGGACAGGGGACTACGAGCAGTACTTC. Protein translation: CASSPRTGDYEQYF.